Reported below is one TCR beta chain. The record originates from a study of response to subunit inactivated influenza vaccine. TCRdb reanalysed the RT-PCR reads using MiXCR and keeps one entry per CDR3 protein. The repertoire includes some 200,000 distinct CDR3 sequences, 9.5% to 15% of them detected once, and approximately 30% sits in the top ten. Another study also made use of these data, one on T cells expressing NK-cell markers. That work states: Researchers built TCR beta cDNA using 5'RACE template switching with UMIs. Sorted CD3+CD56-NKG2C+, CD3+CD56+NKG2C+ and CD3+CD56+NKG2C- T cells supplied the TCR beta repertoires. Among eight sequenced donors, seven carried HCMV seropositivity while one was seronegative. NKG2C+ dominant clonotype frequencies in five or six donors were roughly 1.0-7.0% of CD8+ T cells. There remained a lack of clarity about HCMV specificity of expanded NKG2C+ T cell clones.

The sample here was CD8+ T cells sorted from PBMCs, taken 11 to 12 days after vaccination. This TCR derives from a man between 45 and 60 years old who received an inactivated influenza vaccine.

CDR3 DNA: TGCGCCAGCAGCCAAGATCAAACGGTCTCTGGGGCCAACGTCCTGACTTTC. Protein: CASSQDQTVSGANVLTF. The V and J genes are TRBV4-1 and TRBJ2-6, with D hard to call. Germline lookup yields CDR1 MGHRA and CDR2 YSYEKL. Trimming removed 0 bases from V and 0 bases from J, with 9 bases in between. This CDR3 is 17 amino acids long.